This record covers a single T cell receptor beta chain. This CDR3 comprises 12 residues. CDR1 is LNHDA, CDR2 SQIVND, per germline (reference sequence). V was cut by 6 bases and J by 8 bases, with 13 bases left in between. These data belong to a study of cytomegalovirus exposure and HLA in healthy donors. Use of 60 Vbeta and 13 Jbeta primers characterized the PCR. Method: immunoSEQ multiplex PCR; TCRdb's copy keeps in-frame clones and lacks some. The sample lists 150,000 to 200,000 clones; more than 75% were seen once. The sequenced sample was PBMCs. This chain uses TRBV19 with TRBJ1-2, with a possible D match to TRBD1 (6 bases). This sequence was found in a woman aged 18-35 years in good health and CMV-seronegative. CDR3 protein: CASSLGAAGYTF. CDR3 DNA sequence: TGTGCCAGTAGCCTGGGGGCGGCGGGCTACACCTTC.